These 3 T cell receptor beta chains came from one sample sequenced in a study of cytomegalovirus exposure and HLA in healthy donors. Primers for the PCR totalled 60 Vbeta and 13 Jbeta. TCRdb's copy holds only in-frame clones and misses some; the assay was immunoSEQ multiplex PCR. Of 110,000 to 150,000 clones listed, more than 75% are singletons. The sample taken for sequencing was PBMCs. Source of these receptors: a female donor in good health and CMV-seronegative.

This chain links TRBV27 with TRBJ1-6; possible D gene TRBD1, 6 bases. The CDR3 runs 14 residues. V was clipped by 3 bases and J by 9 bases, with 12 bases between them. CDR1 and CDR2 from the germline V gene are MNHEY and SMNVEV (reference sequence). CDR3 region: CASSFPGEGSPLHF. In nucleotides, the CDR3 is TGTGCCAGCAGTTTCCCAGGGGAGGGTTCACCCCTCCACTTT.

The chain joins TRBV4-3 to TRBJ1-5; unclear D gene. Germline V lookup: CDR1 LGHNA, CDR2 YSLEER. The CDR3 runs 13 residues. Trimming shortened V by 0 bases and J by 5 bases, and 5 bases separated the two germline ends. The CDR3, as DNA: TGCGCCAGCAGCCAAGATCTTGATCAGCCCCAGCATTTT. Its translation: CASSQDLDQPQHF.

The rearrangement uses TRBV2 and TRBJ2-1; D is possibly TRBD2 (6 bases). CDR3 size: 11 residues. The V gene's germline CDR1 is SNHLY and CDR2 FYNNEI. The CDR3 sequence is CVSGGYNEQFF. The CDR3 DNA reads TGTGTCTCCGGAGGGTACAATGAGCAGTTCTTC.